The 2 T cell receptor beta chains below come from one sample, sequenced in a study of cytomegalovirus exposure and HLA in healthy donors. In the PCR, 60 Vbeta and 13 Jbeta primers were used. TCRdb's copy holds only in-frame clones and misses some; the assay was immunoSEQ multiplex PCR. Here the sample table reports around 65,000 clones. Sequenced input: PBMCs. All receptors derive from a man aged 25 to 40 in good health and CMV-seropositive.

By frequency, this clone is medium-sized. The V and J genes are TRBV29-1 and TRBJ1-1; the D gene is possibly TRBD1 (6 bases). The germline V gene encodes CDR1 SQVTM and CDR2 ANQGSEA. The CDR3 runs 12 residues. Trimming shortened V by 6 bases and J by 3 bases, and 11 bases separated the two germline ends. The CDR3 coding sequence is TGCAGCGTGGGTCCAGGGGACACTGAAGCTTTCTTT. This gives the protein CSVGPGDTEAFF.

The chain is built from TRBV19 and TRBJ1-5; no definite D call. The CDR3 is made up of 11 amino acids. CDR1 LNHDA and CDR2 SQIVND come from the germline V gene (reference sequence). Deletions cut 5 bases from V and 9 bases from J, with 8 bases between. The CDR3 spells CASSQVGPQHF. The CDR3 DNA sequence: TGTGCCAGTAGTCAGGTCGGGCCCCAGCATTTT.